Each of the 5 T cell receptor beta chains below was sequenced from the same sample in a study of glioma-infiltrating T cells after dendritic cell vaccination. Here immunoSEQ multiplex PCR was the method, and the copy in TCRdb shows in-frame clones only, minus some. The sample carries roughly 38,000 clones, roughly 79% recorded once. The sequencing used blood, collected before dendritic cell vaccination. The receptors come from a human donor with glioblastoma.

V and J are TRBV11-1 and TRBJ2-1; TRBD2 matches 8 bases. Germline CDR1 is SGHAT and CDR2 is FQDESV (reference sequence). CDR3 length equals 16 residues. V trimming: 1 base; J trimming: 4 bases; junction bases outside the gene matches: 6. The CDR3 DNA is TGTGCCAGCAGCTTAGTAGGGCGGGGGGCGTACAATGAGCAGTTCTTC. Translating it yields CASSLVGRGAYNEQFF.

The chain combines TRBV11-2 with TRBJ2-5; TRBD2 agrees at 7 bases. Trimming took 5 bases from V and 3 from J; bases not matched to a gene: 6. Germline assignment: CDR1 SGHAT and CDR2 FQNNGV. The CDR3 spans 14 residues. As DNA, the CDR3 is TGTGCCAGCAGCATACTGGGGGGGGAAGAGACCCAGTACTTC. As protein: CASSILGGEETQYF.

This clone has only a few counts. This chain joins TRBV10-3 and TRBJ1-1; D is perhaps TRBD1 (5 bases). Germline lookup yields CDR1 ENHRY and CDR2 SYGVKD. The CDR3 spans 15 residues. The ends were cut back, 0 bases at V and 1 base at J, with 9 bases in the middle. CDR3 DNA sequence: TGTGCCATCAGTGAGTCCCCCGGGGGGAACACTGAAGCTTTCTTT. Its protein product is CAISESPGGNTEAFF.

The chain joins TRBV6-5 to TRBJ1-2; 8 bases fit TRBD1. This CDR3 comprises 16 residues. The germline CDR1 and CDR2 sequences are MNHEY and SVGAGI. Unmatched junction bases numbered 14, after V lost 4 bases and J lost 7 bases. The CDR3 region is CASSSSVEKDRGGYTF. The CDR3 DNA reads TGTGCCAGCAGTTCATCCGTCGAGAAAGACAGGGGTGGCTACACCTTC.

CDR3 protein: CASRTAQGNTEAFF. The CDR3 DNA reads as TGTGCCAGCAGAACTGCACAGGGGAACACTGAAGCTTTCTTT. The chain carries TRBV6-6 and TRBJ1-1; a weak D match, TRBD1 (6 bases). The CDR3 runs to 14 residues. V gave up 6 bases and J gave up 1 base, with 12 bases separating them. Germline V gene data show CDR1 as MNHNY and CDR2 as SVGAGI (reference sequence).